This TCR beta chain was identified during a study of CXCR3-negative and CXCR3-positive naive CD8 T cells. Study outcomes and limitations: Naive cells that were CXCR3-negative or CXCR3-positive used TRBV-TRBJ genes alike, while memory cells diverged. Similarly elevated diversity marked both naive subsets, with memory CD8+ cells showing far lower diversity.

Carrying UMI labels, the TRB cDNA libraries were prepared through 5' RACE. Reanalyzing the 5' RACE reads, TCRdb keeps one entry per CDR3 protein, without DNA. Its listing shows 70,000 to 95,000 distinct CDR3 sequences. Germline V gene lookup returns CDR1 SGHRS and CDR2 YFSETQ. The CDR3 contains 14 residues. Of note for this clonotype: Its target is not known.

The chain couples TRBV5-1 to TRBJ2-1. The TCR was taken from a human donor in good health. Some clones in this sample may be carry-over from other donors' samples. Source material: naive CXCR3- CD8+ T cells from blood. The sample's subset: CD45RO-CCR7+CD27+CD95- naive CD8+ T cells lacking CXCR3 (TNR3-). The CDR3 region is CASSFEHYYNEQFF.